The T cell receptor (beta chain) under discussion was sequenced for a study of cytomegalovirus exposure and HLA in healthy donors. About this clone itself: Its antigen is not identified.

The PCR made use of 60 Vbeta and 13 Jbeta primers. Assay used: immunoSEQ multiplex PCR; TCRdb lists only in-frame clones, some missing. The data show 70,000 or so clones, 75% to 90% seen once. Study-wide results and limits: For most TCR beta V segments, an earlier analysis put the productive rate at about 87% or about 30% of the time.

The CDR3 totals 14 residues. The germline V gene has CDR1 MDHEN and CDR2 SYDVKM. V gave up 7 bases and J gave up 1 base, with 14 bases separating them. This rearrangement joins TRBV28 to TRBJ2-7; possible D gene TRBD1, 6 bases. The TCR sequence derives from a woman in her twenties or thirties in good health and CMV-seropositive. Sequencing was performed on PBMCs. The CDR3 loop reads CASTRGQTSYEQYF. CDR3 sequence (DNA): TGTGCCAGCACTCGAGGACAGACTTCCTACGAGCAGTACTTC.